This T cell receptor (beta chain) derives from a study of cytomegalovirus exposure and HLA in healthy donors. Study results and caveats: A later analysis reported that several of the most significant clusters appeared to be linked to common viral pathogens, among them Epstein-Barr virus. Among CMV-associated TCR beta chains, most appeared HLA-restricted in a later analysis. An assumption of roughly uniform sequencing depth across donors underlay the presence/absence analyses. Accurate prediction of HLA-A and HLA-B alleles (for most subjects) was reportedly achieved from TCR beta sequences.

As for this clone: Its antigen is not known.

A multiplex PCR was run with 60 Vbeta primers and 13 Jbeta primers. Sequencing was performed with immunoSEQ multiplex PCR; in TCRdb, only in-frame clones are kept and a portion is missing. The data hold approximately 96,000 clones, with approximately 79% observed a single time. The germline V gene has CDR1 MNHNS and CDR2 SASEGT. J lost 3 bases, V lost 5 bases, and 5 bases had no gene match. This CDR3 contains 14 residues. The sample consisted of PBMCs. The sequence derives from a male donor in good health and CMV-seronegative. This chain joins TRBV6-1 and TRBJ2-7; 9 nucleotides line up with TRBD1. CDR3 bases: TGTGCCAGCAGTACACAGGGGGCCCTCTACGAGCAGTACTTC. Encoded protein: CASSTQGALYEQYF.